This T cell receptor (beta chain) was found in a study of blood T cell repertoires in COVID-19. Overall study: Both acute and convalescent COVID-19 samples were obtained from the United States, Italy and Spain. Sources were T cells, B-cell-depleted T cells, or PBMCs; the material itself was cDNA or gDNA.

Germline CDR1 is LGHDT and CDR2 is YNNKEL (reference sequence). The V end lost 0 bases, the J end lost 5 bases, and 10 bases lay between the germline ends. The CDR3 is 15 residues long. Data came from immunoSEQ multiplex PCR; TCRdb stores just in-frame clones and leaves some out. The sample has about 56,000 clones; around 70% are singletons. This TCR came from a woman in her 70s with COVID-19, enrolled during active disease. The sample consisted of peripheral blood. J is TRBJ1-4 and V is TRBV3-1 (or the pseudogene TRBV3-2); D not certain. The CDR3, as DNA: TGTGCCAGCAGCCAAGATCCCGTTCCGAATGAAAAACTGTTTTTT. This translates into CASSQDPVPNEKLFF.